This TCR beta chain was captured by sequencing in a study of sequential checkpoint blockade in melanoma. About the study: Fewer than 25 patients had tumor biopsies before treatment and at week 13.

Germline values: CDR1 LGHNT, CDR2 FRNRAP. CDR3 length equals 11 residues. Profiling relied on immunoSEQ multiplex PCR, and the TCRdb table lists in-frame clones only, not all of them. Among approximately 2,500 clones listed, approximately 22% were seen once. The sample's treatment: randomized to nivolumab then ipilimumab (arm A) or the reverse (arm B). The sample was tumor tissue (inferred from file names), taken from a patient given nivolumab and ipilimumab in sequence. The chain employs TRBV12-5 and TRBJ1-1, with D uncertain. The receptor comes from a human donor with melanoma. The CDR3 reads CASRNFGEAFF. The CDR3 DNA reads TGTGCCAGCCGGAACTTTGGTGAAGCTTTCTTT. The full variable domain, with the rest looked up from reference TRBV12-5 and TRBJ1-1, is DARVTQTPRHKVTEMGQEVTMRCQPILGHNTVFWYRQTMMQGLELLAYFRNRAPLDDSGMPKDRFSAEMPDATLATLKIQPSEPRDSAVYFCASRNFGEAFFGQGTRLTVV.